The entry below gives a single T cell receptor beta chain sequence along with its context. It lacks a known antigen. The read halts 3 residues ahead of the CDR3 end, with the missing end drawn from the germline J gene. The immunoSEQ assay used multiplex PCR to amplify TCR beta CDR3 regions from an average of around 1,200 ng of genomic DNA per sample. Primer bias was corrected in the assay by using a complete synthetic TCR repertoire to establish an amplification baseline. Amplicons were sequenced on the Illumina platform. The study's own analysis went as follows. Error correction of the sequences involved clustering with frequency ratios plus a modified nearest-neighbor algorithm, after which the sequences were analyzed in the immunoSEQ Analyzer using IMGT gene definitions. TCR richness and evenness were averaged over 20 rarefaction repeats at each rarefaction depth, excluding samples with fewer sequences than the depth. V, D and J gene relative abundances were compared between groups with Wilcoxon rank sum tests, applying FDR correction. For the blinded duplicates, the intraclass correlation was 90% to 97% for TCR richness and averaged around 81% across about 70 gene segments. TCRdb limited this immuneACCESS table to in-frame rearrangements with V and J called. A share of clones is missing; checked studies link under half to unresolved V genes, and the rest is unexplained. V and J calls and clone size follow that table, whereas D and trimming were derived from the DNA. The sample table on file contains about 32,000 clones. The top ten clones comprise approximately 7.2% of the sample.

These data originate in a study of T cells in women clearing cervical HPV infection (dated by TCRdb to 2017 to 2018). Study-level background: The cases were 20 to 25 women with histologically confirmed HPV16-related CIN3 or worse, and 2 of these cases were invasive cancers. Cases had a median age of almost 35 years and controls had a median age of around 41, with no significant differences in baseline characteristics. An exploratory proof-of-principle case-control study, nested within the Guanacaste HPV Natural History Study in Costa Rica, was conducted to compare TCR repertoires across cervical HPV16 outcomes. Since HLA typing was available for only a few women, HLA type could not be ruled out as a confounder. The controls were 25 or so women whose single incident HPV16 infection cleared within 12 months with no development of precancer or cancer. In the parent cohort, around 9,500 women aged 18 or older were enrolled in Guanacaste, Costa Rica, during about 1993 to 1994 and were followed for six to seven years. Among cases, blood sampling occurred a median of 149 days after lesion detection, with an interquartile range of roughly 85 to 200 days. Blood from cases was collected at the visit where the lesion was first found, while blood from controls was collected once the infection could no longer be detected. Cases and controls were matched on age within five years and on year of sample collection. Five blinded duplicates per group were added as quality controls, so that roughly 60 samples were obtained: roughly 50 participants and roughly ten replicates.

Broad study findings and their caveats: Lower TRBV6-7 relative abundance was observed in cases than in controls (roughly 0.12% versus 0.15%; Bonferroni P = 0.0008). The cross-sectional design could not show whether associations preceded infection or resulted from it; effector/memory subsets and HPV-specific T cells were not isolated. Because the number of T cells per sample was unknown, the richness differences could reflect varying T-cell content rather than repertoire biology. CIN3+ cases had significantly higher TCR repertoire richness than controls across sequencing depths, but evenness did not differ between the groups. Random forest classifiers combining richness and V gene abundances distinguished cases from controls with an estimated AUC of around 0.79.

Every participant had a single incident cervical HPV16 infection, and women with prevalent HPV16 infections were excluded. Cervical HPV DNA was detected with MY09/MY11 PCR, and genotyping was done by dot-blot hybridization. Approximately 15 mL of heparinized blood were centrifuged, and the buffy coat was split into aliquots, frozen at -30 degrees C, and then kept at -80 degrees C. Genomic DNA was extracted from buffy coat specimens using QIAGEN kits. There are 13 amino acids in the CDR3, from cysteine to phenylalanine inclusive. Only the CDR3 bases that were read are kept: 30 of them, in frame from base 1. V lost 1 base and J lost 12 bases; the stretch between them is 10 bases long. The CDR1 and CDR2 encoded by the germline V gene are SGHTA and FQGNSA.

Sequencing was done on a sample of blood buffy coat. This TCR was sampled from a woman between 18 and 70 years old with a cervical HPV16 infection that either progressed to CIN3+ or cleared (not recorded which). The chain links TRBV7-2 with TRBJ1-6, with the D gene not clear enough to name. The CDR3 protein sequence reads: CASSLEAGRPLHF. The CDR3 DNA, read in part, is TGTGCCAGCAGCTTAGAGGCAGGCAGACCC.